This T cell receptor beta chain was documented in a study of blood T cell repertoires in COVID-19. This clone has a single count. The CDR3 runs to 13 residues. From germline, CDR1 is MNHEY and CDR2 SMNVEV (reference sequence). Trimming pared 3 bases from V and 4 bases from J, leaving 10 bases between. Profiling relied on immunoSEQ multiplex PCR, and the TCRdb table lists in-frame clones only, not all of them. The table lists under 200,000 clones, around nine tenths of them singletons. The material sequenced was peripheral blood. The gene calls are TRBV27 and TRBJ2-7; D not resolved. The receptor was derived from a man aged 70-80 years with acute or convalescent COVID-19. CDR3 DNA: TGTGCCAGCAGTTTCAATGTTTTGTACGAGCAGTACTTC. It yields the protein CASSFNVLYEQYF.